This TCR beta chain was documented in a study of blood T cell repertoires in COVID-19. The overall study: From the United States, Italy and Spain came samples of acute and convalescent COVID-19.

How the authors handled the data: Nucleated cell number was recorded as an estimate derived from reference gene primer amplification. TCRdb's copy holds only in-frame clones and misses some; the assay was immunoSEQ multiplex PCR. V and J calls plus clone size are reproduced from that table; the DNA served to infer D and trimming. In the table there are about 78,000 clones, roughly 87% of which are singletons. The germline V gene has CDR1 MGHDK and CDR2 SYGVNS. This CDR3 comprises 13 residues. Trimming took 8 bases from V and 0 from J, leaving 10 bases between them. This TCR was recovered from a woman aged 45-59 years in a cohort sampled during active COVID-19. The sequenced material came from peripheral blood. The genes are TRBV25-1 and TRBJ1-2; D possibly corresponds to TRBD1 (6 bases). The CDR3 sequence: CASADRTNYGYTF. Here the CDR3 DNA reads TGTGCCAGCGCAGACAGGACTAACTATGGCTACACCTTC.